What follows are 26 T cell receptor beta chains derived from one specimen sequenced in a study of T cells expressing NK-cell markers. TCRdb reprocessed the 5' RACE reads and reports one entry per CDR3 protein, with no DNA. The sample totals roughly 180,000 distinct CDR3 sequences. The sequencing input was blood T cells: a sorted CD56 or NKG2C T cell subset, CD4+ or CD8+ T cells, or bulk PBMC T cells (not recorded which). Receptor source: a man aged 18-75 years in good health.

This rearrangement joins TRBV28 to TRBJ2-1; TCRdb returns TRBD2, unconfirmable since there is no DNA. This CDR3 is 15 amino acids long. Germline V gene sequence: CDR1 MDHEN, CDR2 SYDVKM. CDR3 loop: CASRRLAGSYNEQFF. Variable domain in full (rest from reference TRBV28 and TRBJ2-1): DVKVTQSSRYLVKRTGEKVFLECVQDMDHENMFWYRQDPGLGLRLIYFSYDVKMKEKGDIPEGYSVSREKKERFSLILESASTNQTSMYLCASRRLAGSYNEQFFGPGTRLTVL.

The CDR3 protein is CASSGSGTSGNTIYF. The chain recombines TRBV7-9 with TRBJ1-3. This CDR3 region has 15 residues. Germline V gene data show CDR1 as SEHNR and CDR2 as FQNEAQ (reference sequence).

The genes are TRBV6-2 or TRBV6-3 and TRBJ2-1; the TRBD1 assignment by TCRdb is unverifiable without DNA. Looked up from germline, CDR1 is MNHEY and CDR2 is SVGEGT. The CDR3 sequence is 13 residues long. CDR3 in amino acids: CASSYSAGPEQFF.

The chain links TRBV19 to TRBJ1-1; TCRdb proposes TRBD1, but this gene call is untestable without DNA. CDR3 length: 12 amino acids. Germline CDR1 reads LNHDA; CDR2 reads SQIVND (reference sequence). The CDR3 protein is CASSTGQIEAFF.

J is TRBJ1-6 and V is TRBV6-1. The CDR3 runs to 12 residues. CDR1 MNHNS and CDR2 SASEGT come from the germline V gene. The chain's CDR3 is CASSEFGSPLHF.

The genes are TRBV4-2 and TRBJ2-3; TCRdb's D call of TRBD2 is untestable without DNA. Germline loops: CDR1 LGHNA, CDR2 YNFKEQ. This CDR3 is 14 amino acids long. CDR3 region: CASSQEPSPGTQYF.

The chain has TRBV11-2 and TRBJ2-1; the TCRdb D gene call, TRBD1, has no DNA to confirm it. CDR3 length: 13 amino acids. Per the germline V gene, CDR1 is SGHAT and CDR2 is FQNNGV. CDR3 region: CASISGQGREQFF. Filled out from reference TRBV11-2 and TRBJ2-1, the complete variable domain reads EAGVAQSPRYKIIEKRQSVAFWCNPISGHATLYWYQQILGQGPKLLIQFQNNGVVDDSQLPKDRFSAERLKGVDSTLKIQPAKLEDSAVYLCASISGQGREQFFGPGTRLTVL.

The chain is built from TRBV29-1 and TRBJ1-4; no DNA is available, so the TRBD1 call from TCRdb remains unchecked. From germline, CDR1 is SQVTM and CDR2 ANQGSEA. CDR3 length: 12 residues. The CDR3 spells CSVSRGYEKLFF. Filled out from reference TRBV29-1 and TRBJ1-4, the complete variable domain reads SAVISQKPSRDICQRGTSLTIQCQVDSQVTMMFWYRQQPGQSLTLIATANQGSEATYESGFVIDKFPISRPNLTFSTLTVSNMSPEDSSIYLCSVSRGYEKLFFGSGTQLSVL.

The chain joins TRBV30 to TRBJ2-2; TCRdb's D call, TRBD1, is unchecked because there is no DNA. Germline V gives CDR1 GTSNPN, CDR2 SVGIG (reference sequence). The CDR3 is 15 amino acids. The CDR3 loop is CAFPVGGADTGELFF.

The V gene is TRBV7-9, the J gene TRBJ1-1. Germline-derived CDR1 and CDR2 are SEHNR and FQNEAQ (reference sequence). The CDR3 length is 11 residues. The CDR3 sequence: CASSLDYMAFF.

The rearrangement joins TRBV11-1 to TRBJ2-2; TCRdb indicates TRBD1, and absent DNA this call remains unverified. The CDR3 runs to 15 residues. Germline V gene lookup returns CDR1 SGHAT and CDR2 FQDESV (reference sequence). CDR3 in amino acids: CASSLADGGGGELFF.

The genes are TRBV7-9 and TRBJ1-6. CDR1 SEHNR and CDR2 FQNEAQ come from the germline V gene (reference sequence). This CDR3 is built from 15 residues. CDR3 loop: CASSLAVGANSPLHF.

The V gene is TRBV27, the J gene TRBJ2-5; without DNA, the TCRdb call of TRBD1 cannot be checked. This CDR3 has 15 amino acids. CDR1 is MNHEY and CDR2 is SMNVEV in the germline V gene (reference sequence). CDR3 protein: CASSLWSGQKETQYF.

The CDR3 loop is CATSRTDGGAFNEQFF. This sequence joins TRBV15 and TRBJ2-1; without DNA, the TCRdb call of TRBD1 cannot be checked. Germline V gene data show CDR1 as LNHNV and CDR2 as YYDKDF (reference sequence). CDR3 length: 16 amino acids.

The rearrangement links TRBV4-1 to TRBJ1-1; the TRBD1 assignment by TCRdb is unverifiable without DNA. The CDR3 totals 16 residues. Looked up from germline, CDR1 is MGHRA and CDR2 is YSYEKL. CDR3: CASSQDLGQGNTEAFF.

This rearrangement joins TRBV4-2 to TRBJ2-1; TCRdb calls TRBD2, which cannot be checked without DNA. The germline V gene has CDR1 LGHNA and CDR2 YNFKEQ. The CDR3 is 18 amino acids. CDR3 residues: CASSPFRPGTSVDIEQFF.

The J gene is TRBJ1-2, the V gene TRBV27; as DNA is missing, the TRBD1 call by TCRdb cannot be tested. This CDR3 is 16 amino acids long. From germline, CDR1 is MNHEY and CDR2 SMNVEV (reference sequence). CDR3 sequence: CASSSSGTDLPYGYTF.

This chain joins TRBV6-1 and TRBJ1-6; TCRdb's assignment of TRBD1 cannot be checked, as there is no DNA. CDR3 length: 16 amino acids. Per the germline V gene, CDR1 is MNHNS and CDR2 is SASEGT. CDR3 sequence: CASSEEPGQANSPLHF.

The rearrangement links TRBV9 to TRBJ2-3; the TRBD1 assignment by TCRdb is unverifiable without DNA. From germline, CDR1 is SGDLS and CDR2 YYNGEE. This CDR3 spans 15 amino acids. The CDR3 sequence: CASSERNGGTDTQYF.

The CDR3: CASSPYQGLGTGELFF. The V gene is TRBV6-1, the J gene TRBJ2-2; the TRBD1 assignment by TCRdb is unverifiable without DNA. The CDR3 sequence is 16 residues long. Germline V gives CDR1 MNHNS, CDR2 SASEGT.

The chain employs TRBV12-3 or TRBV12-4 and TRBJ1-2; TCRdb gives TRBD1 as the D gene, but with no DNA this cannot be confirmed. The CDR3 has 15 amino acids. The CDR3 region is CASSPTGQGIYGYTF.

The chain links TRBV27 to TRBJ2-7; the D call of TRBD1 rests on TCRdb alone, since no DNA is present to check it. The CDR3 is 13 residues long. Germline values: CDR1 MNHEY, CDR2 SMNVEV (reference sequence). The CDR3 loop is CASSWRTGYEQYF.

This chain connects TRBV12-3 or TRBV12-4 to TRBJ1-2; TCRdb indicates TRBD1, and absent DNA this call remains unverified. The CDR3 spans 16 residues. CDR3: CATRGAGHFGQYGYTF.

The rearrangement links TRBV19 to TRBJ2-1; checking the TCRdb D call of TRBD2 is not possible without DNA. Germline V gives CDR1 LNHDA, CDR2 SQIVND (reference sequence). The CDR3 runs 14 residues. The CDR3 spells CASSMASGHNEQFF.

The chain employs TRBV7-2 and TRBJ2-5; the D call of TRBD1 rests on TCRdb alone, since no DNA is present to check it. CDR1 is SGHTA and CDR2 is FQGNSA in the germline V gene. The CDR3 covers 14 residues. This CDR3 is CASSSLGGYMAQYF.

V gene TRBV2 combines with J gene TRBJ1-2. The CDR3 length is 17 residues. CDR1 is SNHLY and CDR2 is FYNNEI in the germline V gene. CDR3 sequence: CASREVVVTSSDYGYTF. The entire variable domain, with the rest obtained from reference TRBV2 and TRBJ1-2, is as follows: EPEVTQTPSHQVTQMGQEVILRCVPISNHLYFYWYRQILGQKVEFLVSFYNNEISEKSEIFDDQFSVERPDGSNFTLKIRSTKLEDSAMYFCASREVVVTSSDYGYTFGSGTRLTVV.